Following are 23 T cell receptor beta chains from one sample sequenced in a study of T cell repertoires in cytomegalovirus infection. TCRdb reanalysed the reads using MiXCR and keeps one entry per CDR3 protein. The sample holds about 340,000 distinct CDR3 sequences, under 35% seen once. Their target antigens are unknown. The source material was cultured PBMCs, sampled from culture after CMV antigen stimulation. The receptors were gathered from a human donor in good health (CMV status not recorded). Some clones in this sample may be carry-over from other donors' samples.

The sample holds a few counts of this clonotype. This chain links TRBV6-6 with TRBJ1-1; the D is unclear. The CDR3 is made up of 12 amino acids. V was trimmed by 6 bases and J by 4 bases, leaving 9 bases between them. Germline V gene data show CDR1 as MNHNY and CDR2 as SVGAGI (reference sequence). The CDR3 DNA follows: TGTGCCAGCAGGGGAGACACCACTGAAGCTTTCTTT. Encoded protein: CASRGDTTEAFF.

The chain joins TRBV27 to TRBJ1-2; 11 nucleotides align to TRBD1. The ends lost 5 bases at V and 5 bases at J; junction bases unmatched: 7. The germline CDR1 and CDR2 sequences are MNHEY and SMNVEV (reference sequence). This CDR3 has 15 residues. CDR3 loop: CASSASDRGHYGYTF. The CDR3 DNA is TGTGCCAGCAGTGCCTCGGACAGGGGGCATTATGGCTACACCTTC.

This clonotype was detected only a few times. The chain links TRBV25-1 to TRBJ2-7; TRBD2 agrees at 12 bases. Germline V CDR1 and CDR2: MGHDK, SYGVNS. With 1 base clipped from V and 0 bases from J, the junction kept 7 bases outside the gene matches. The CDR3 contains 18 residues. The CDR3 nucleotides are TGTGCCAGCAGTGAATCCCCGACTAGCGGGAGTAACTCCTACGAGCAGTACTTC. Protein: CASSESPTSGSNSYEQYF.

The CDR3: CASRETGTMTTYEQYF. CDR3 DNA sequence: TGTGCCAGCAGAGAAACGGGGACGATGACTACCTACGAGCAGTACTTC. The chain couples TRBV6-5 to TRBJ2-7; D is perhaps TRBD1 or TRBD2 (5 bases each). This CDR3 is 16 amino acids long. The germline V gene has CDR1 MNHEY and CDR2 SVGAGI. Trimming left V 6 bases short and J 2 bases short, with 20 bases between.

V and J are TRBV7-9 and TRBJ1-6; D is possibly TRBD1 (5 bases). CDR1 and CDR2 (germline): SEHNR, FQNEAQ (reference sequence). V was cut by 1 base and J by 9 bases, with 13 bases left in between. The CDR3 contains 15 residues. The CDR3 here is CASSLGVRETSPLHF. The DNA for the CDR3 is TGTGCCAGCAGCTTAGGGGTCAGGGAGACTTCACCCCTCCACTTT.

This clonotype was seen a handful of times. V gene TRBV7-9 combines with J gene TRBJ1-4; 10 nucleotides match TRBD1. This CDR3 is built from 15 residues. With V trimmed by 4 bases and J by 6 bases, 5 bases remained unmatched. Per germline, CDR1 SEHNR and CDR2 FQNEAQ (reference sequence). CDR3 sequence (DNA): TGTGCCAGCAGCTCATGGACAGGGGGGGATGAAAAACTGTTTTTT. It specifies CASSSWTGGDEKLFF.

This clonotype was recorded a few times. This CDR3 reads CASSLDFSREQYF. CDR3 nucleotides: TGTGCCAGCAGCTTAGATTTTTCGCGGGAGCAGTACTTC. The chain uses TRBV7-2 and TRBJ2-7; unclear D gene. The CDR3 totals 13 residues. Germline CDR1 is SGHTA and CDR2 is FQGNSA. V was shortened by 1 base and J by 7 bases, with 11 bases between the two germline ends. Using reference TRBV7-2 and TRBJ2-7 for the parts outside the CDR3, the full variable domain is GAGVSQSPSNKVTEKGKDVELRCDPISGHTALYWYRQSLGQGLEFLIYFQGNSAPDKSGLPSDRFSAERTGGSVSTLTIQRTQQEDSAVYLCASSLDFSREQYFGPGTRLTVT.

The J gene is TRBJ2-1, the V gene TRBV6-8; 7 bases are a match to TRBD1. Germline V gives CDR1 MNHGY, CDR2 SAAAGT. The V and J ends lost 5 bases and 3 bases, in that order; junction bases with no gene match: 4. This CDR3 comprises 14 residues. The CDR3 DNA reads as TGTGCCAGCAGTGCAAGACAGGGCTACAATGAGCAGTTCTTC. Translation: CASSARQGYNEQFF.

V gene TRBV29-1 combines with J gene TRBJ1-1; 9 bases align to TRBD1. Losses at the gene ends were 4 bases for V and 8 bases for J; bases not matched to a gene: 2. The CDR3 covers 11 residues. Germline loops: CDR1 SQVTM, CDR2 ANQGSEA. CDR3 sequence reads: CSVGTGVEAFF. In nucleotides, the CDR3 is TGCAGCGTTGGGACAGGGGTAGAAGCTTTCTTT.

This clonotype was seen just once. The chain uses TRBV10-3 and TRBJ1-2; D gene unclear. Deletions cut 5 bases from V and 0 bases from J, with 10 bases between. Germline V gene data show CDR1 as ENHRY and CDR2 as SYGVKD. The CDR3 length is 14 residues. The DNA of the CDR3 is TGTGCCATCAGTAGCTCTCAAGCTAACTATGGCTACACCTTC. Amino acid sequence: CAISSSQANYGYTF.

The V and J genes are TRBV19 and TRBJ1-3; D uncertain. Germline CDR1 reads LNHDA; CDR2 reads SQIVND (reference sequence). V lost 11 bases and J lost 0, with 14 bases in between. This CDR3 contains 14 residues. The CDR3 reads CAVKIQSSGNTIYF. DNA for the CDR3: TGTGCCGTGAAGATTCAAAGCTCTGGAAACACCATATATTTT.

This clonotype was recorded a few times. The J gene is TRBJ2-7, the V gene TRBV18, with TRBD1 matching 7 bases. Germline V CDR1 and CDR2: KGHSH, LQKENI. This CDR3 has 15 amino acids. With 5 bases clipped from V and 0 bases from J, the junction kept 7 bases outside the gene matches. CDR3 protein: CASSKGQMYSYEQYF. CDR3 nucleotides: TGTGCCAGCTCAAAGGGACAGATGTACTCCTACGAGCAGTACTTC. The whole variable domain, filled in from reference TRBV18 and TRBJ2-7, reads NAGVMQNPRHLVRRRGQEARLRCSPMKGHSHVYWYRQLPEEGLKFMVYLQKENIIDESGMPKERFSAEFPKEGPSILRIQQVVRGDSAAYFCASSKGQMYSYEQYFGPGTRLTVT.

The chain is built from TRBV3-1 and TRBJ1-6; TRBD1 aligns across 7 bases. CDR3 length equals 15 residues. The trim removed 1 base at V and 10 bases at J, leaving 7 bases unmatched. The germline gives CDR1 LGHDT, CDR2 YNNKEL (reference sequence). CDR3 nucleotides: TGTGCCAGCAGCCAAGTTACAGGGGAGAGGTCACCCCTCCACTTT. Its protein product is CASSQVTGERSPLHF.

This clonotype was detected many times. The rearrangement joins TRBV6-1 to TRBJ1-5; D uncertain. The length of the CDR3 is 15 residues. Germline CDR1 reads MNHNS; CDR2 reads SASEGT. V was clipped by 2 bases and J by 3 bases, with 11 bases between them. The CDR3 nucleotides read TGTGCCAGCAGTGAAATTTTAACGGTCAATCAGCCCCAGCATTTT. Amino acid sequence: CASSEILTVNQPQHF.

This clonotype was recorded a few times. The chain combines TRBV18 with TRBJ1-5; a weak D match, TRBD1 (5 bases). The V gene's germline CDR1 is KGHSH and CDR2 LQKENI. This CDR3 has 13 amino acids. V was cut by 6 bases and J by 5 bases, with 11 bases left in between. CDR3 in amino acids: CASSSFRDQPQHF. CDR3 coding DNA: TGTGCCAGCTCTTCCTTCAGGGATCAGCCCCAGCATTTT. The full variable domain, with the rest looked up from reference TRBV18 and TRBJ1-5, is NAGVMQNPRHLVRRRGQEARLRCSPMKGHSHVYWYRQLPEEGLKFMVYLQKENIIDESGMPKERFSAEFPKEGPSILRIQQVVRGDSAAYFCASSSFRDQPQHFGDGTRLSIL.

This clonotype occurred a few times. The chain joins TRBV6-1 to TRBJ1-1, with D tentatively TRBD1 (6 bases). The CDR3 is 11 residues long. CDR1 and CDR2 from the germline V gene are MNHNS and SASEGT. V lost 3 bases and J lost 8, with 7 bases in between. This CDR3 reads CASSDRGEAFF. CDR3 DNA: TGTGCCAGCAGTGACAGGGGCGAAGCTTTCTTT.

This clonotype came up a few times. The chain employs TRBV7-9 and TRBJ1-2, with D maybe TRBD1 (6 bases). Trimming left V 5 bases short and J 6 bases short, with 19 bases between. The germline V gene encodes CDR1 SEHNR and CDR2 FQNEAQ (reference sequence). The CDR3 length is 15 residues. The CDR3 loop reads CASSPTRGQGHGYTF. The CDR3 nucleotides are TGTGCCAGCAGCCCGACCCGAGGGCAGGGGCATGGCTACACCTTC.

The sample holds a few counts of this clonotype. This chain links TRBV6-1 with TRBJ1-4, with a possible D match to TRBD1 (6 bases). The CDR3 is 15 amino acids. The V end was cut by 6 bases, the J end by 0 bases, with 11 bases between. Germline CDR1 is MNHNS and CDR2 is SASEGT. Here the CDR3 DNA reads TGTGCCAGCAGGACCGGGACAACAACTAATGAAAAACTGTTTTTT. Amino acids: CASRTGTTTNEKLFF.

In nucleotides, the CDR3 is TGTGCCAGTCGAGACTCCAGCTCCTACGAGCAGTACTTC. Protein: CASRDSSSYEQYF. The rearrangement links TRBV6-6 to TRBJ2-7; D not certain. The V and J ends lost 9 bases and 0 bases respectively, with 12 bases between them. The CDR3 consists of 13 residues. Germline V gene data show CDR1 as MNHNY and CDR2 as SVGAGI (reference sequence).

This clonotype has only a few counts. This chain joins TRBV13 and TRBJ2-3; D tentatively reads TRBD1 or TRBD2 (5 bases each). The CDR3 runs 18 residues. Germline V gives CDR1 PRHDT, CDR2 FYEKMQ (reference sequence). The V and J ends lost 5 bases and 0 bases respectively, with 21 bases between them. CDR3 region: CASSHLAEAGTSTDTQYF. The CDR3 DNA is TGTGCCAGCAGCCATTTGGCGGAGGCCGGGACGAGCACAGATACGCAGTATTTT.

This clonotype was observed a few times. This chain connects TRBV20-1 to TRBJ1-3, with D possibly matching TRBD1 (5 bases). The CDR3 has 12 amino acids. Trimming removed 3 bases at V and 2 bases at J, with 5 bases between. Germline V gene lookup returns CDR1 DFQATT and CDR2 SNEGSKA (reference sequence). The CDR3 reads CSARDTGNTIYF. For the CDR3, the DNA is TGCAGTGCTAGGGACACTGGAAACACCATATATTTT.

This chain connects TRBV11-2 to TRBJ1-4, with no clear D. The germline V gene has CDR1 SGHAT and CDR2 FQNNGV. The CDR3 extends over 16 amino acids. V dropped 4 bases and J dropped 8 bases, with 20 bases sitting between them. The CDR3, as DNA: TGTGCCAGCAGCTCACCTTTTGGCCCTCAAAGCGAAAAACTGTTTTTT. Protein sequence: CASSSPFGPQSEKLFF.

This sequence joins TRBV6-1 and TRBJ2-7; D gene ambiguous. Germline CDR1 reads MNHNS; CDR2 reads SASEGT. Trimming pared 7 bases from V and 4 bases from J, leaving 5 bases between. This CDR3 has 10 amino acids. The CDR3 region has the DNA TGTGCCAGCAAGGGTTACGAGCAGTACTTC. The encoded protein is CASKGYEQYF.